The T cell receptor beta chain under discussion was sequenced for a study of cytomegalovirus exposure and HLA in healthy donors. As regards this clone: Its antigen remains unidentified. The sample holds other DNA sequences that translate to the same CDR3.

Between the trimmed V and J ends, which lost 5 bases and 3 bases, there was a span of 16 bases. There are 15 residues in the CDR3. Per germline, CDR1 SEHNR and CDR2 FQNEAQ (reference sequence). Broader study findings: A previous analysis found most TCR beta V segments productive roughly 87% or roughly 30% of the time. The authors later found most CMV-associated TCR beta chains appeared HLA-restricted. Because they were indistinguishable, some V segments, including TRBV6-2 and TRBV6-3, were excluded.

Both 60 Vbeta primers and 13 Jbeta primers went into the PCR. How the authors handled the data: Unique TCR beta chains numbered around 75 million in a later analysis, with around 10 million shared. The protocol was immunoSEQ multiplex PCR, while the TCRdb copy is restricted to in-frame clones and leaves out a portion. V and J calls and clone size are those listed in that table; D and trimming were worked out from the DNA. The repertoire has 150,000 or so clones, under 85% of them found once; the top ten carry about 1.5%. The sequencing sample was made of PBMCs. This TCR was recovered from a woman in her 30s in good health and CMV-seronegative. V usage is TRBV7-9 and J usage is TRBJ1-1; possible D gene TRBD1, 6 bases. CDR3 bases: TGTGCCAGCAGCACAGGGCAGGGCGGTGACACTGAAGCTTTCTTT. Its protein is CASSTGQGGDTEAFF.